This T cell receptor (beta chain) emerged from a study of blood T cell repertoires in COVID-19. Study at large: Samples representing acute and convalescent COVID-19 were sourced from the United States, Italy and Spain. In each case, the material was cDNA or gDNA derived from T cells, B-cell-depleted T cells, or PBMCs.

Germline-derived CDR1 and CDR2 are SGHVS and FQNEAQ. The CDR3 covers 17 residues. V lost 5 bases to trimming and J lost 2 bases, with 21 bases between them. In the source study's methods: Nucleated cell number was recorded as an estimate derived from reference gene primer amplification. TCRdb keeps only in-frame clones here, not all; method: immunoSEQ multiplex PCR. Clone size and V and J calls were adopted from that table, with D and trimming inferred from the DNA. The table shows 100,000 or so clones, with around nine tenths occurring only once. The chain employs TRBV7-8 and TRBJ1-1; a possible D gene is TRBD1 (6 bases). The sample taken for sequencing was peripheral blood. The receptor was derived from a man over 45 with active or convalescent COVID-19. The CDR3 loop is CASSLQVPRTDNTEAFF. CDR3 bases: TGTGCCAGCAGCCTTCAAGTACCCCGGACAGATAACACTGAAGCTTTCTTT.